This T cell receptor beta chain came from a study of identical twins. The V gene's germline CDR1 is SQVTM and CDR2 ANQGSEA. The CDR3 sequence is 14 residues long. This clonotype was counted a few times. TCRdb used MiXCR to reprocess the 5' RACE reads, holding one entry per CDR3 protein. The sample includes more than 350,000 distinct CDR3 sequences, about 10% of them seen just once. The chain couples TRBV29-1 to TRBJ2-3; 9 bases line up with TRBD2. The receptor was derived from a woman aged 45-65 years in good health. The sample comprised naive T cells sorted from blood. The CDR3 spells CSGEGAGGPDTQYF. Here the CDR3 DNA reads TGCTCCGGGGAGGGAGCGGGAGGCCCAGATACGCAGTATTTT.